The present T cell receptor (beta chain) was sequenced within a study of spatial heterogeneity in lung cancer. Across the whole study: Sequences of the beta chain were consistently detected in greater numbers than alpha-chain sequences. There were, on average, more than ten raw-read appearances for each unique TCR and UMI combination.

A single record per CDR3 protein comes from TCRdb applying MiXCR to the 5' RACE reads. This sample carries about 95,000 distinct CDR3 sequences, around 8.6% of them seen once, and the ten largest clones take 6.9%. The CDR3 length is 12 residues. The trim removed 7 bases at V and 7 bases at J, leaving 6 bases unmatched. Germline V gene sequence: CDR1 SNHLY, CDR2 FYNNEI. Time point specified: sample taken at primary tumor resection. Sequencing of whole RNA from tumor, nontumor lung or frozen PBMC involved no sorting. This clonotype was detected a few times. The sequence came from a male donor with early-stage non-small cell lung cancer. This material consisted of PBMCs, taken at surgery. The chain carries TRBV2 and TRBJ1-1, with 7 nucleotides matching TRBD1. CDR3 DNA: TGTGCCAGCATGGTGGGACAGAATGAAGCTTTCTTT. Translation: CASMVGQNEAFF. Based on the CDR3 plus reference TRBV2 and TRBJ1-1, the full variable domain is EPEVTQTPSHQVTQMGQEVILRCVPISNHLYFYWYRQILGQKVEFLVSFYNNEISEKSEIFDDQFSVERPDGSNFTLKIRSTKLEDSAMYFCASMVGQNEAFFGQGTRLTVV.